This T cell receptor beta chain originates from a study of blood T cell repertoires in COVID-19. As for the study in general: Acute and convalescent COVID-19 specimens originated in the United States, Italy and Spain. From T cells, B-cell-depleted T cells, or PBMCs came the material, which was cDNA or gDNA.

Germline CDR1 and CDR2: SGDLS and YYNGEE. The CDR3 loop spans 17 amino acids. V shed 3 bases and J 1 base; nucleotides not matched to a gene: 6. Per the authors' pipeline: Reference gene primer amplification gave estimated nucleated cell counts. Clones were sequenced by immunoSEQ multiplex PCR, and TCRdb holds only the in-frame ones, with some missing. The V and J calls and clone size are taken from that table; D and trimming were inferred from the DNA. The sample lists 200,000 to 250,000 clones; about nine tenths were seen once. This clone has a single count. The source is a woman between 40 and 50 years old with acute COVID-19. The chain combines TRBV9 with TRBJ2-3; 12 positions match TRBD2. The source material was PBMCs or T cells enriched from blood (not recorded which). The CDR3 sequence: CASSDLAGGPGTDTQYF. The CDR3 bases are TGTGCCAGCAGCGACCTAGCGGGGGGGCCAGGCACAGATACGCAGTATTTT.